Each of the 30 T cell receptor beta chains below was sequenced from the same sample in a study of blood T cells in healthy people across ages. Next came a second PCR, run for about 7 to 11 cycles, which used a sample-barcoded 5' primer along with a J-beta primer mix. TCRdb re-called the 5' RACE reads through MiXCR, storing one row per CDR3 protein. The sample shows roughly 1,100,000 distinct CDR3 sequences, approximately 25% of them seen only once. The same data also contributed to another study, on T cells of mothers and their children.

Source material: blood. All receptors derive from a girl aged 2 to 9 in good health.

This clonotype has ten or more counts. The V call is TRBV13, the J call TRBJ2-5; 11 bases line up with TRBD2. V was clipped by 5 bases and J by 1 base; unmatched bases: 6. Per germline, CDR1 PRHDT and CDR2 FYEKMQ (reference sequence). The CDR3 is 16 amino acids. The CDR3 nucleotides are TGTGCCAGCAGCCTAACGACTAGCGGGGTCCAAGAGACCCAGTACTTC. It translates to CASSLTTSGVQETQYF.

V is TRBV14 and J is TRBJ2-6; D gene unclear. Germline loops: CDR1 SGHDN, CDR2 FVKESK. V lost 0 bases and J 0 bases, leaving 6 bases between the germline ends. This CDR3 has 16 residues. The CDR3 here is CASSQDWSSGANVLTF. CDR3 DNA sequence: TGTGCCAGCAGCCAAGATTGGAGCTCTGGGGCCAACGTCCTGACTTTC.

The genes are TRBV27 and TRBJ1-2; unclear D gene. This CDR3 has 15 amino acids. With 8 bases removed from V and 0 bases from J, the gap between germline ends came to 16 bases. Germline CDR1 and CDR2: MNHEY and SMNVEV (reference sequence). In DNA form, the CDR3 reads TGTGCCAGCCGCGCGGCCGTAGATTCTAACTATGGCTACACCTTC. It is translated as CASRAAVDSNYGYTF.

The rearrangement links TRBV29-1 to TRBJ1-1, with D maybe TRBD1 (5 bases). Trimming cost V 4 bases and J 6 bases, with 9 bases left between them. The CDR3 is 11 amino acids. Germline V lookup: CDR1 SQVTM, CDR2 ANQGSEA. The CDR3 DNA is TGCAGCGTTGTTTGGGGGTCTGAAGCTTTCTTT. It is translated as CSVVWGSEAFF. The whole variable domain, filled in from reference TRBV29-1 and TRBJ1-1, reads SAVISQKPSRDICQRGTSLTIQCQVDSQVTMMFWYRQQPGQSLTLIATANQGSEATYESGFVIDKFPISRPNLTFSTLTVSNMSPEDSSIYLCSVVWGSEAFFGQGTRLTVV.

This clonotype showed up just a few times. The rearrangement joins TRBV20-1 to TRBJ2-5, with 10 bases matching TRBD2. J lost 6 bases, V lost 7 bases, and 11 bases had no gene match. Germline-derived CDR1 and CDR2 are DFQATT and SNEGSKA (reference sequence). The CDR3 spans 14 residues. The CDR3 reads CSVGLAGDPKTQYF. In DNA form, the CDR3 reads TGCAGTGTTGGCCTAGCGGGAGACCCGAAGACCCAGTACTTC.

This chain joins TRBV7-8 and TRBJ2-1; 8 positions agree with TRBD2. The CDR3 loop spans 16 amino acids. Germline-derived CDR1 and CDR2 are SGHVS and FQNEAQ. V lost 5 bases and J lost 10; bases outside the gene matches: 16. Here the CDR3 DNA reads TGTGCCAGCAGCACCAGGACTAGCCGGGTCGGAAGGGAGCAGTTCTTC. Encoded protein: CASSTRTSRVGREQFF. The full variable domain, completed using reference TRBV7-8 and TRBJ2-1, is GAGVSQSPRYKVAKRGQDVALRCDPISGHVSLFWYQQALGQGPEFLTYFQNEAQLDKSGLPSDRFFAERPEGSVSTLKIQRTQQEDSAVYLCASSTRTSRVGREQFFGPGTRLTVL.

This clonotype showed up just a few times. V is TRBV2 and J is TRBJ2-6; D is possibly TRBD1 (6 bases). The germline V gene encodes CDR1 SNHLY and CDR2 FYNNEI. The germline V and J ends were trimmed by 8 bases and 0 bases, with 11 bases remaining between them. This CDR3 has 15 amino acids. The CDR3 bases are TGTGCCAGCGTAGGGGGAAGCTCTGGGGCCAACGTCCTGACTTTC. It encodes CASVGGSSGANVLTF.

There are a few counts of this clonotype. J is TRBJ1-1 and V is TRBV29-1; TRBD1 matches at 8 bases. The V gene end was trimmed by 7 bases and the J gene end by 1 base; junction bases not matched to a gene: 5. Germline loops: CDR1 SQVTM, CDR2 ANQGSEA. The CDR3 length is 13 residues. CDR3 residues: CSGGQGPNTEAFF. The CDR3 nucleotides are TGCAGCGGAGGACAGGGTCCGAACACTGAAGCTTTCTTT. The whole variable domain, remainder taken from reference TRBV29-1 and TRBJ1-1, is SAVISQKPSRDICQRGTSLTIQCQVDSQVTMMFWYRQQPGQSLTLIATANQGSEATYESGFVIDKFPISRPNLTFSTLTVSNMSPEDSSIYLCSGGQGPNTEAFFGQGTRLTVV.

Worth noting for this clonotype: At one end the junction does not follow the germline gene, possibly because of a read error. The chain has TRBV11-2 and TRBJ2-3; D possibly uses TRBD1 or TRBD2 (5 bases each). The CDR3 sequence is 16 residues long. CDR1 is SGHAT, CDR2 FQNNGV, per germline. Written as DNA, the CDR3 is TGTGCCAGCAACTTACAAACGGGGCACACGGGAGATACGCAGTATTTT. Translating gives CASNLQTGHTGDTQYF.

This clonotype was counted a few times. J is TRBJ1-1 and V is TRBV28, with a weak D call TRBD1 (6 bases). V was cut by 8 bases and J by 4 bases, with 20 bases left in between. The CDR3 covers 15 residues. Germline-derived CDR1 and CDR2 are MDHEN and SYDVKM. Here the CDR3 reads CASGEGGDMSTEAFF. The CDR3 DNA is TGTGCCAGCGGGGAGGGGGGGGACATGAGCACTGAAGCTTTCTTT.

The chain employs TRBV20-1 and TRBJ2-1; 9 bases are a match to TRBD2. The V segment lost 3 bases and the J segment 5 bases; nucleotides outside the gene matches: 8. This CDR3 is built from 15 residues. Looked up from germline, CDR1 is DFQATT and CDR2 is SNEGSKA (reference sequence). The CDR3, as DNA: TGCAGTGCTAGTGTTAAGCGGGGGGCGGACAATGAGCAGTTCTTC. It encodes CSASVKRGADNEQFF.

Regarding this clonotype: One junction end does not reproduce the germline sequence, and a read error may be involved. V is TRBV3-1 and J is TRBJ1-4; no reliable D call. Per the germline V gene, CDR1 is LGHDT and CDR2 is YNNKEL (reference sequence). The CDR3 is 12 residues long. The DNA for the CDR3 is TGTGCCGGCAGCCAATCGGGGGAAAAACTGTTTTTT. This sequence encodes CAGSQSGEKLFF.

Worth noting for this clonotype: Mismatch with germline at one junction end may stem from a read error. The V and J genes are TRBV5-1 and TRBJ2-2; 16 nucleotides match TRBD2. This CDR3 is 17 amino acids long. Looked up from germline, CDR1 is SGHRS and CDR2 is YFSETQ. The CDR3 here is CASSLTGTSGGAEELLF. The DNA for the CDR3 is TGCGCCAGCAGCTTAACCGGGACTAGCGGGGGGGCCGAGGAGCTGCTTTTT.

This CDR3 is CSIWNSEHNEQFF. CDR3 nucleotides: TGCAGCATATGGAACAGCGAACACAATGAGCAGTTCTTC. V gene TRBV29-1 combines with J gene TRBJ2-1, with D hard to call. CDR1 and CDR2 (germline): SQVTM, ANQGSEA. CDR3 length equals 13 residues. Trimming removed 8 bases at V and 5 bases at J, with 16 bases between.

This clonotype was seen a handful of times. This is likely a read error, given that the CDR3 carries no conserved phenylalanine or tryptophan at its end. The chain has TRBV6-2 or TRBV6-3 and TRBJ2-7; weak D call: TRBD2 (5 bases). The CDR3 consists of 14 residues. The germline CDR1 and CDR2 sequences are MNHEY and SVGEGT. The V gene lost 2 bases and the J gene lost 6 bases, with 14 bases spanning the gap. CDR3 residues: CASSYDEGIIEQYL. In nucleotides, the CDR3 is TGTGCCAGCAGTTACGATGAGGGTATTATCGAGCAGTACCTC.

V is TRBV12-3 or TRBV12-4 and J is TRBJ2-3; tentatively, D is TRBD1 (5 bases). The CDR3 spans 15 residues. With 3 bases removed from V and 1 base from J, the gap between germline ends came to 11 bases. CDR3 DNA: TGTGCCAGCAGTTTCCCAGGGTCGGGCACAGATACGCAGTATTTT. As protein: CASSFPGSGTDTQYF.

CDR3 in amino acids: CSARSAKHYEQYF. The DNA of the CDR3 is TGCAGTGCTAGATCAGCAAAACACTACGAGCAGTACTTC. The chain carries TRBV20-1 and TRBJ2-7; D is unresolved. V was trimmed by 2 bases and J by 3 bases, leaving 11 bases between them. The germline V gene has CDR1 DFQATT and CDR2 SNEGSKA (reference sequence). CDR3 length: 13 amino acids.

The gene calls are TRBV5-1 and TRBJ2-7; TRBD1 aligns across 7 bases. Germline V lookup: CDR1 SGHRS, CDR2 YFSETQ. The CDR3 totals 13 residues. V trimming: 6 bases; J trimming: 0 bases; junction bases outside the gene matches: 3. CDR3 sequence: CASTDRDSYEQYF. CDR3 sequence (DNA): TGCGCCAGCACCGACAGGGACTCCTACGAGCAGTACTTC.

The CDR3 DNA reads TGCAGCGTCGTGGACAGGGGAGACCAGTTCTTC. Its translation is CSVVDRGDQFF. V and J are TRBV29-1 and TRBJ2-5; TRBD1 aligns across 9 bases. The J call may be mistaken, given a closer DNA end match to TRBJ2-1. CDR3 length equals 11 residues. Germline CDR1 and CDR2: SQVTM and ANQGSEA.

V is TRBV28 and J is TRBJ2-7, with a tentative D call TRBD1 (5 bases). V was cut by 7 bases and J by 3 bases, with 22 bases left in between. The CDR3 is 16 amino acids. Germline lookup yields CDR1 MDHEN and CDR2 SYDVKM. As DNA, the CDR3 is TGTGCCAGCACCTTACAACGAACAGGAAAACACTACGAGCAGTACTTC. Translating gives CASTLQRTGKHYEQYF.

The rearrangement links TRBV5-1 to TRBJ2-4; a weak D match, TRBD2 (6 bases). The V end lost 6 bases, the J end lost 2 bases, and 21 bases lay between the germline ends. Germline V gives CDR1 SGHRS, CDR2 YFSETQ. This CDR3 spans 17 amino acids. CDR3 protein: CASTLGTLEESKNIQYF. In nucleotides, the CDR3 is TGCGCCAGCACCCTTGGGACTCTTGAGGAATCCAAAAACATTCAGTACTTC.

This clonotype turned up a few times. The chain links TRBV4-1 to TRBJ2-5; D might be TRBD2 (6 bases). Germline V lookup: CDR1 MGHRA, CDR2 YSYEKL. The V end was cut by 3 bases, the J end by 2 bases, with 25 bases between. This CDR3 contains 19 residues. Here the CDR3 DNA reads TGCGCCAGCAGCCACTCACCCCAGCGGGCTAGAGATCAACAAGAGACCCAGTACTTC. It specifies CASSHSPQRARDQQETQYF.

The chain combines TRBV29-1 with TRBJ1-2; D is unresolved. This CDR3 contains 12 residues. Germline lookup yields CDR1 SQVTM and CDR2 ANQGSEA. Trimming took 7 bases from V and 6 from J, leaving 15 bases between them. DNA of the CDR3: TGCAGCGGCCTCAGGACCGAGGATGGCTACACCTTC. It translates to CSGLRTEDGYTF.

This clonotype was found a few times. The J gene is TRBJ1-1, the V gene TRBV10-3; no definite D call. CDR1 is ENHRY, CDR2 SYGVKD, per germline. The CDR3 is 13 amino acids. The ends were cut back, 10 bases at V and 1 base at J, with 13 bases in the middle. CDR3 residues: CATWVGWNTEAFF. The CDR3 DNA reads TGTGCCACCTGGGTTGGGTGGAACACTGAAGCTTTCTTT.

The chain couples TRBV4-2 to TRBJ1-5, with TRBD1 identical over 11 bases. CDR1 LGHNA and CDR2 YNFKEQ come from the germline V gene. CDR3 size: 14 residues. The trim removed 5 bases at V and 5 bases at J, leaving 2 bases unmatched. The CDR3 protein is CASSSGQGDQPQHF. CDR3 in DNA: TGTGCCAGCAGCTCGGGACAGGGGGATCAGCCCCAGCATTTT.

The gene calls are TRBV6-5 and TRBJ1-1, with D tentatively TRBD1 (5 bases). This CDR3 region has 17 residues. V shed 2 bases and J shed 0 bases, with 16 bases lying between them. Germline assignment: CDR1 MNHEY and CDR2 SVGAGI. The CDR3 loop is CASSYDSKRGLNTEAFF. CDR3 sequence (DNA): TGTGCCAGCAGTTACGACTCTAAGAGGGGCTTGAACACTGAAGCTTTCTTT.

The V gene is TRBV4-1, the J gene TRBJ2-7; 7 bases agree with TRBD2. V trimming: 4 bases; J trimming: 3 bases; junction bases outside the gene matches: 6. CDR1 is MGHRA, CDR2 YSYEKL, per germline. The CDR3 is made up of 14 amino acids. The CDR3 reads CASSPRGVGYEQYF. CDR3 DNA sequence: TGCGCCAGCAGCCCCCGGGGGGTCGGCTACGAGCAGTACTTC.

This clonotype was observed a handful of times. CDR3 in amino acids: CASSLGRLSSYEQYF. In DNA, the CDR3 is TGTGCCAGCAGTCTGGGACGCTTGAGCTCCTACGAGCAGTACTTC. The rearrangement links TRBV6-5 to TRBJ2-5, with D perhaps given as TRBD1 or TRBD2 (5 bases each). The J call is uncertain, as TRBJ2-7 better fits the DNA end. CDR3 size: 15 residues. CDR1 MNHEY and CDR2 SVGAGI come from the germline V gene.

The V and J genes are TRBV27 and TRBJ1-1; tentatively, D is TRBD1 (6 bases). Germline-derived CDR1 and CDR2 are MNHEY and SMNVEV (reference sequence). This CDR3 spans 14 amino acids. Trimming shortened V by 5 bases and J by 1 base, and 11 bases separated the two germline ends. DNA of the CDR3: TGTGCCAGCAGTCGGGGGACATCGAACACTGAAGCTTTCTTT. This codes for CASSRGTSNTEAFF.

In this sample, this clonotype turned up once. The chain's CDR3 is CASSPPGTGTANYGYTF. As DNA, the CDR3 is TGTGCCAGCAGTCCGCCCGGGACAGGGACAGCTAACTATGGCTACACCTTC. V and J are TRBV6-1 and TRBJ1-2; 9 bases line up with TRBD1. With V trimmed by 5 bases and J by 0 bases, 10 bases remained unmatched. This CDR3 spans 17 amino acids. Germline V CDR1 and CDR2: MNHNS, SASEGT.